These 13 T cell receptor beta chains were sequenced from one sample in a study of cytomegalovirus exposure and HLA in healthy donors. PCR amplification relied on 60 Vbeta primers (plus 13 Jbeta primers). TCRdb's copy holds only in-frame clones and misses some; the assay was immunoSEQ multiplex PCR. The sample shows 60,000 or so clones, and approximately 2.1% sits with its ten largest clones. The sample was PBMCs. The receptors shown here come from a woman between 18 and 29 years old in good health and CMV-seronegative.

The chain has TRBV5-1 and TRBJ2-5; D gene uncertain. The V and J ends lost 0 bases and 1 base respectively, with 4 bases between them. This CDR3 is built from 13 residues. Germline CDR1 reads SGHRS; CDR2 reads YFSETQ. The CDR3 coding sequence is TGCGCCAGCAGCTTGGTATCCCAAGAGACCCAGTACTTC. Its protein is CASSLVSQETQYF.

The chain combines TRBV4-2 with TRBJ2-2, with 15 bases lining up with TRBD2. With 1 base clipped from V and 7 bases from J, the junction kept 7 bases outside the gene matches. CDR1 is LGHNA, CDR2 YNFKEQ, per germline. The CDR3 covers 18 residues. CDR3 residues: CASSQGGLAGGLLGELFF. The CDR3 DNA is TGTGCCAGCAGCCAAGGGGGACTAGCGGGGGGCCTGCTCGGGGAGCTGTTTTTT.

The chain is built from TRBV6-5 and TRBJ2-7; the match to TRBD2 covers 10 bases. The CDR3 contains 15 residues. J was trimmed by 2 bases and V by 6 bases; bases with no gene match: 7. Germline loops: CDR1 MNHEY, CDR2 SVGAGI. In DNA form, the CDR3 reads TGTGCCAGCAGGGAAATAGCGGGAGGTGCCTACGAGCAGTACTTC. Protein: CASREIAGGAYEQYF.

The gene calls are TRBV7-8 and TRBJ1-2; the match to TRBD1 covers 8 bases. Germline V CDR1 and CDR2: SGHVS, FQNEAQ. J lost 2 bases, V lost 2 bases, and 4 bases had no gene match. The CDR3 is made up of 15 amino acids. CDR3 sequence reads: CASSLQGAQNYGYTF. CDR3 bases: TGTGCCAGCAGCTTACAGGGGGCGCAAAACTATGGCTACACCTTC. Based on the CDR3 plus reference TRBV7-8 and TRBJ1-2, the full variable domain is GAGVSQSPRYKVAKRGQDVALRCDPISGHVSLFWYQQALGQGPEFLTYFQNEAQLDKSGLPSDRFFAERPEGSVSTLKIQRTQQEDSAVYLCASSLQGAQNYGYTFGSGTRLTVV.

The chain is built from TRBV15 and TRBJ1-1, with 7 nucleotides matching TRBD1. The CDR3 is made up of 15 amino acids. V lost 0 bases and J lost 1; bases outside the gene matches: 2. Germline CDR1 is LNHNV and CDR2 is YYDKDF (reference sequence). The CDR3 sequence: CATSRDNRGNTEAFF. In nucleotides, the CDR3 is TGTGCCACCAGCAGAGATAACAGGGGGAACACTGAAGCTTTCTTT.

V is TRBV7-9 and J is TRBJ2-2; no reliable D call. Per germline, CDR1 SEHNR and CDR2 FQNEAQ (reference sequence). The length of the CDR3 is 14 residues. Deletions cut 0 bases from V and 5 bases from J, with 7 bases between. Written as DNA, the CDR3 is TGTGCCAGCAGCTTAGCTGTCCTTACCGGGGAGCTGTTTTTT. Translation gives CASSLAVLTGELFF.

The V call is TRBV5-6, the J call TRBJ1-5; D is unclear. Trimming cost V 0 bases and J 4 bases, with 8 bases left between them. There are 14 residues in the CDR3. In germline, CDR1 is SGHDT, CDR2 YYEEEE. This CDR3 reads CASSLVGGNQPQHF. CDR3 nucleotide sequence: TGTGCCAGCAGCTTGGTCGGCGGTAATCAGCCCCAGCATTTT. Drawing the rest from reference TRBV5-6 and TRBJ1-5, the complete variable domain is DAGVTQSPTHLIKTRGQQVTLRCSPKSGHDTVSWYQQALGQGPQFIFQYYEEEERQRGNFPDRFSGHQFPNYSSELNVNALLLGDSALYLCASSLVGGNQPQHFGDGTRLSIL.

The chain's CDR3 is CASPRDRGYGEQYF. CDR3 DNA: TGTGCCAGCCCCCGGGACAGGGGCTACGGCGAGCAGTACTTC. This chain connects TRBV28 to TRBJ2-7, with TRBD1 identical over 10 bases. The germline gives CDR1 MDHEN, CDR2 SYDVKM. CDR3 size: 14 residues. V was clipped by 8 bases and J by 6 bases; unmatched bases: 10. Drawing the rest from reference TRBV28 and TRBJ2-7, the complete variable domain is DVKVTQSSRYLVKRTGEKVFLECVQDMDHENMFWYRQDPGLGLRLIYFSYDVKMKEKGDIPEGYSVSREKKERFSLILESASTNQTSMYLCASPRDRGYGEQYFGPGTRLTVT.

This rearrangement joins TRBV6-5 to TRBJ1-1; 10 bases fit TRBD1. V shed 5 bases and J 5 bases; nucleotides not matched to a gene: 2. This CDR3 is 13 amino acids long. Germline V lookup: CDR1 MNHEY, CDR2 SVGAGI. Written as DNA, the CDR3 is TGTGCCAGCAGTGCGGGACAGGGGACTGAAGCTTTCTTT. Translated: CASSAGQGTEAFF.

This chain links TRBV6-1 with TRBJ1-5, with D maybe TRBD1 (6 bases). The CDR3 contains 14 residues. Germline loops: CDR1 MNHNS, CDR2 SASEGT. V shed 0 bases and J shed 7 bases, with 10 bases lying between them. CDR3 loop: CASSEATGRQPQHF. CDR3 bases: TGTGCCAGCAGTGAAGCGACAGGTAGACAGCCCCAGCATTTT.

The CDR3: CASSPAFSTDTQYF. CDR3 sequence (DNA): TGTGCCAGCTCACCAGCGTTCAGCACAGATACGCAGTATTTT. The J gene is TRBJ2-3, the V gene TRBV18, with D uncertain. Germline V gives CDR1 KGHSH, CDR2 LQKENI. This CDR3 has 14 amino acids. The germline V and J ends were trimmed by 2 bases and 0 bases, with 6 bases remaining between them.

The chain recombines TRBV29-1 with TRBJ1-1, with 8 bases fitting TRBD1. Germline V gene lookup returns CDR1 SQVTM and CDR2 ANQGSEA. The trim removed 4 bases at V and 5 bases at J, leaving 6 bases unmatched. This CDR3 is built from 13 residues. The CDR3 bases are TGCAGCGTTGGACAGGGGATAGGGACTGAAGCTTTCTTT. Protein product: CSVGQGIGTEAFF.

The V and J genes are TRBV18 and TRBJ2-1, with D tentatively TRBD2 (7 bases). The V gene's germline CDR1 is KGHSH and CDR2 LQKENI. The CDR3 sequence is 19 residues long. Between the trimmed V and J ends, which lost 3 bases and 0 bases, there was a span of 21 bases. The CDR3 nucleotides are TGTGCCAGCTCACCCCCGGGGGCACTAGCGTTCAGCTCCTACAATGAGCAGTTCTTC. The encoded protein is CASSPPGALAFSSYNEQFF.